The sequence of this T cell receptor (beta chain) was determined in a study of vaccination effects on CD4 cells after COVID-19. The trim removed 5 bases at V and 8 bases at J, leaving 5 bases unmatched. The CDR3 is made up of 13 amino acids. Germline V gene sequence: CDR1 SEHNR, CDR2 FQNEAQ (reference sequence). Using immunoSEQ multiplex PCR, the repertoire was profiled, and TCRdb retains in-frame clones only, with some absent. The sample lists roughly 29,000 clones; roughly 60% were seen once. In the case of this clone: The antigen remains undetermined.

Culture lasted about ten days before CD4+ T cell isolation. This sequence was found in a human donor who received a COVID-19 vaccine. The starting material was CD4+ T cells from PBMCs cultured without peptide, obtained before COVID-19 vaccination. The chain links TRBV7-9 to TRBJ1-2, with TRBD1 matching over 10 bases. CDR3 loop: CASSPRQGAGYTF. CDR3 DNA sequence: TGTGCCAGCAGCCCCCGACAGGGGGCCGGCTACACCTTC.